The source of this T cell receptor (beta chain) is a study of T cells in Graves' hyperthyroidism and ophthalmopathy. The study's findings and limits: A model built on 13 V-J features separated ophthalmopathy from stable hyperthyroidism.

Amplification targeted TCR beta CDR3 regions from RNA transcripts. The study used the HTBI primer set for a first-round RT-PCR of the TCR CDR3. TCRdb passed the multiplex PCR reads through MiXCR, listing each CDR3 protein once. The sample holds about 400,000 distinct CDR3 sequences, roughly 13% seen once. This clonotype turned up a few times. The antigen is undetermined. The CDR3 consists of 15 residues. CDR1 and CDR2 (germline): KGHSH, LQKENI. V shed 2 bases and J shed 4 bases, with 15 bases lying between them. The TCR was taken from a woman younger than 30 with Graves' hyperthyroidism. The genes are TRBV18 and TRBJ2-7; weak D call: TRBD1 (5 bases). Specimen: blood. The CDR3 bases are TGTGCCAGCTCACCAGGACACGGCCCACCTTACGAGCAGTACTTC. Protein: CASSPGHGPPYEQYF.